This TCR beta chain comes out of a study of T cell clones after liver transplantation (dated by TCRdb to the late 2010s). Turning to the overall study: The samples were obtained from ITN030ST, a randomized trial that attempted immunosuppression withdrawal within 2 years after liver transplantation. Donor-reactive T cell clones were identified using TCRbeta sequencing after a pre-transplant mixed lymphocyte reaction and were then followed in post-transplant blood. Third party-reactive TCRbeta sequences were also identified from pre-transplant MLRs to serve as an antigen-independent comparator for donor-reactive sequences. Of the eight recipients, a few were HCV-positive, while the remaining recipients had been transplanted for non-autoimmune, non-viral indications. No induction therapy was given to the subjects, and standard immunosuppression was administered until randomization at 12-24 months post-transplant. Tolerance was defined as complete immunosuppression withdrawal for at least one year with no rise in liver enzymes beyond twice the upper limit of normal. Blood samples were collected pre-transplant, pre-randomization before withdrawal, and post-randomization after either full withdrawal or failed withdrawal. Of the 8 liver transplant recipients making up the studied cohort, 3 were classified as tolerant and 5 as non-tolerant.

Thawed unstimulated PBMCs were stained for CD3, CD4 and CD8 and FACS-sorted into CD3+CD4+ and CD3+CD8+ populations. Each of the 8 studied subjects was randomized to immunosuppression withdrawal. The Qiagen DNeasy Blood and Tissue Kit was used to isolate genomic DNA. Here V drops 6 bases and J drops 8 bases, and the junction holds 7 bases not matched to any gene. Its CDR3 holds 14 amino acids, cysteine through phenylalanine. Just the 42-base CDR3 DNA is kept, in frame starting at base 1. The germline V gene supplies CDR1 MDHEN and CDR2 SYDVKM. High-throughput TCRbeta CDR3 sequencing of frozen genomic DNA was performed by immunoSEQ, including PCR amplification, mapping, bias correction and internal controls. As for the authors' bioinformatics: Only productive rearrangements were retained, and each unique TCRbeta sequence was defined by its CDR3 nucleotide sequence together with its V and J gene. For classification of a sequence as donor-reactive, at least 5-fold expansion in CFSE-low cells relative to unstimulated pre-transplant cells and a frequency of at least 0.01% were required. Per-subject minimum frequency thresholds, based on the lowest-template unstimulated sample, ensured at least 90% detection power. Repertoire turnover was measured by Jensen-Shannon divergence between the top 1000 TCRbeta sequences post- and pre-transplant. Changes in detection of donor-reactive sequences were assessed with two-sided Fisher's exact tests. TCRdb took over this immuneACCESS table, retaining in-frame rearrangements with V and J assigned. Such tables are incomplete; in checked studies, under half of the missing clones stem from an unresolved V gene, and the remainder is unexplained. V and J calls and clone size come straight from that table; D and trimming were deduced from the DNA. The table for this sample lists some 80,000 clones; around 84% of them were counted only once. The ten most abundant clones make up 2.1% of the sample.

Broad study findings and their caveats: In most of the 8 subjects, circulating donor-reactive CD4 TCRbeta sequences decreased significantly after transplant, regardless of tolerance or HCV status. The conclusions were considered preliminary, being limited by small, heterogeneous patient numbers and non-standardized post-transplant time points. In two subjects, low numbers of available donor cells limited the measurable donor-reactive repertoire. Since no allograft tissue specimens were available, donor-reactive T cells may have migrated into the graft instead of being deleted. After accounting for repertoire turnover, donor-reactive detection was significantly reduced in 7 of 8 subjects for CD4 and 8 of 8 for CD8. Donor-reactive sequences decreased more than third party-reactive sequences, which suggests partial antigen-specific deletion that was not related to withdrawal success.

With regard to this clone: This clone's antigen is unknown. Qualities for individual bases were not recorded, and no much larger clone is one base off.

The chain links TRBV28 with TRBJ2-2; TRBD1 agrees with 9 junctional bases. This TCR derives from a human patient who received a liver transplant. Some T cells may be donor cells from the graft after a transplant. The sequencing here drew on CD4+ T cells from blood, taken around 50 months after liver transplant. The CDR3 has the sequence CASRRQGGSGELFF. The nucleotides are TGTGCCAGCAGAAGACAGGGGGGGTCAGGGGAGCTGTTTTTT.